The 15 T cell receptor beta chains presented below share a single source sample, sequenced in a study of spatial heterogeneity in lung cancer (dated by TCRdb to between 2018 and 2021). Broader findings and caveats from the paper: The number of expanded intratumoral alpha and beta TCRs correlated with the tumor nonsynonymous mutation count.

The sample's time point label, decoded: sample taken at primary tumor resection. These TCRs' antigens remain unknown. The library came from 5' RACE. The instrument was a NextSeq 500. TCRdb trimmed public reads at Q25 via fastp, called clones via MiXCR and kept in-frame beta chains. CDR3 protein duplicates are merged, each entry listing the most common genes and DNA. The sample data list around 4,400 distinct CDR3 sequences, and approximately 6.1% of these were observed just once. Roughly a third of the sample is taken by the ten largest. This specimen was lung tumor tissue, taken at surgery. The source of these receptors is a male donor with early-stage non-small cell lung cancer.

This clonotype came up many times. The rearrangement joins TRBV20-1 to TRBJ2-7, with D perhaps assigned TRBD1 or TRBD2 (5 bases each). The CDR3 has 13 amino acids. CDR1 is DFQATT and CDR2 is SNEGSKA in the germline V gene (reference sequence). V lost 2 bases, J lost 2 bases, and 10 bases lay in between. The CDR3 sequence: CSARTGRPYEQYF. Here the CDR3 DNA reads TGCAGTGCTAGAACGGGACGGCCCTACGAGCAGTACTTC.

This clonotype has at least ten counts. This rearrangement joins TRBV3-1 to TRBJ2-7; the D is unclear. CDR1 LGHDT and CDR2 YNNKEL come from the germline V gene (reference sequence). CDR3 length: 12 amino acids. Trimming stripped 1 base from V and 0 bases from J, with 1 base between. The CDR3 loop reads CASSQGSYEQYF. In DNA form, the CDR3 reads TGTGCCAGCAGCCAAGGCTCCTACGAGCAGTACTTC.

This clonotype occurred a few times. This chain connects TRBV5-1 to TRBJ2-1, with 14 bases that match TRBD2. This CDR3 is built from 15 residues. Unmatched junction bases numbered 4, after V lost 4 bases and J lost 7 bases. CDR1 SGHRS and CDR2 YFSETQ come from the germline V gene. The CDR3 coding sequence is TGCGCCAGCAGCCCGACTAGCGGGGGGGTGAATGAGCAGTTCTTC. It encodes CASSPTSGGVNEQFF.

This clonotype was seen repeatedly, ten times or more. The V gene is TRBV20-1, the J gene TRBJ2-5, with D tentatively TRBD2 (6 bases). Germline CDR1 DFQATT, CDR2 SNEGSKA (reference sequence). The CDR3 extends over 16 amino acids. Trimming took 0 bases from V and 7 from J, leaving 21 bases between them. Here the CDR3 reads CSAREARRASAGTQYF. CDR3 DNA sequence: TGCAGTGCTAGAGAGGCCAGGAGGGCCTCGGCGGGGACCCAGTACTTC.

This clonotype was seen many times. V usage is TRBV6-5 and J usage is TRBJ2-3; D might be TRBD1 or TRBD2, each matching 5 bases. Trimming took 4 bases from V and 1 from J, leaving 18 bases between them. CDR3 length: 17 amino acids. Germline V CDR1 and CDR2: MNHEY, SVGAGI. As DNA, the CDR3 is TGTGCCAGCAGTTTAACGGGGCTCGGACACCGCACAGATACGCAGTATTTT. Amino acids: CASSLTGLGHRTDTQYF.

This clonotype turned up a few times. The gene calls are TRBV27 and TRBJ2-5, with D perhaps given as TRBD1 or TRBD2 (5 bases each). This CDR3 is 13 amino acids long. CDR1 is MNHEY and CDR2 is SMNVEV in the germline V gene (reference sequence). V lost 3 bases and J 4 bases, leaving 9 bases between the germline ends. CDR3 nucleotides: TGTGCCAGCAGTTTTAATGGGGGAGAGACCCAGTACTTC. Its protein is CASSFNGGETQYF.

This clonotype was counted many times. The chain joins TRBV6-6 to TRBJ1-4; D perhaps matches TRBD1 (5 bases). This CDR3 comprises 15 residues. Trimming took off 6 bases at V and 8 bases at J, with 19 bases between the two ends. The germline gives CDR1 MNHNY, CDR2 SVGAGI (reference sequence). CDR3 loop: CASSPTTVAGEKLFF. Here the CDR3 DNA reads TGTGCCAGCAGCCCAACGACAGTGGCTGGGGAAAAACTGTTTTTT.

This clonotype was counted a few times. The V call is TRBV7-3, the J call TRBJ2-5; 10 nucleotides agree with TRBD2. Germline values: CDR1 SGHTA, CDR2 FQGTGA. The CDR3 contains 15 residues. V was clipped by 2 bases and J by 1 base; unmatched bases: 1. The CDR3 DNA reads TGTGCCAGCAGCTTACAGCGGGGGGGCCAAGAGACCCAGTACTTC. It yields the protein CASSLQRGGQETQYF. Full variable domain (rest looked up from reference TRBV7-3 and TRBJ2-5): GAGVSQTPSNKVTEKGKYVELRCDPISGHTALYWYRQSLGQGPEFLIYFQGTGAADDSGLPNDRFFAVRPEGSVSTLKIQRTERGDSAVYLCASSLQRGGQETQYFGPGTRLLVL.

To note about this clonotype: This could be a read error, since a much larger clone is one nucleotide away. The V and J genes are TRBV5-4 and TRBJ2-3, with 9 bases fitting TRBD2. Germline loops: CDR1 SGHNT, CDR2 YYREEE (reference sequence). The CDR3 loop spans 16 amino acids. With V trimmed by 4 bases and J by 1 base, 7 bases remained unmatched. Here the CDR3 reads CASSPVAGEGTDTQYF. For the CDR3, the DNA is TGTGCCAGCAGCCCCGTAGCGGGGGAGGGCACAGATACGCAGTATTTT.

This clonotype was seen repeatedly, ten times or more. This chain links TRBV7-2 with TRBJ1-6, with D perhaps TRBD1 (6 bases). This CDR3 has 17 residues. Germline lookup yields CDR1 SGHTA and CDR2 FQGNSA. The V gene lost 4 bases and the J gene lost 6 bases, with 19 bases spanning the gap. The CDR3 DNA reads as TGTGCCAGCAGCTCTCCGGGACAAGGTGGGGGTAATTCACCCCTCCACTTT. This translates into CASSSPGQGGGNSPLHF.

This clonotype has a count of ten or more. V usage is TRBV10-3 and J usage is TRBJ1-6; D may be TRBD1 (5 bases). Trimming removed 7 bases at V and 8 bases at J, with 12 bases between. Germline values: CDR1 ENHRY, CDR2 SYGVKD. The CDR3 runs to 13 residues. In DNA form, the CDR3 reads TGTGCCATCAAGGGACCGGGTGATTCACCCCTCCACTTT. Its translation is CAIKGPGDSPLHF.

This clonotype has a count of ten or more. The chain combines TRBV7-3 with TRBJ2-5, with TRBD1 as a possible D gene (5 bases). V lost 5 bases to trimming and J lost 5 bases, with 12 bases between them. The CDR3 loop spans 13 amino acids. CDR1 is SGHTA and CDR2 is FQGTGA in the germline V gene. In DNA, the CDR3 is TGTGCCAGCAGCCGCGGACATACTGAGACCCAGTACTTC. It specifies CASSRGHTETQYF.

This clonotype was observed many times. The chain employs TRBV5-1 and TRBJ2-4; 10 bases are a match to TRBD1. This CDR3 has 18 residues. Germline lookup yields CDR1 SGHRS and CDR2 YFSETQ. V dropped 0 bases and J dropped 0; count of bases not matched to a gene: 6. The DNA for the CDR3 is TGCGCCAGCAGCTTGGAAGGGGGACAGGGGATAGCCAAAAACATTCAGTACTTC. Protein product: CASSLEGGQGIAKNIQYF. The variable domain in full, with the rest retrieved from reference TRBV5-1 and TRBJ2-4, is KAGVTQTPRYLIKTRGQQVTLSCSPISGHRSVSWYQQTPGQGLQFLFEYFSETQRNKGNFPGRFSGRQFSNSRSEMNVSTLELGDSALYLCASSLEGGQGIAKNIQYFGAGTRLSVL.

This clonotype has a count of ten or more. The chain carries TRBV12-3 or TRBV12-4 and TRBJ2-5; possible D gene TRBD2, 6 bases. This CDR3 is 14 amino acids long. Trimming took 5 bases from V and 5 from J, leaving 15 bases between them. Here the CDR3 DNA reads TGTGCCAGCAGTCCCGGGGTGGGGGGTGAGACCCAGTACTTC. This gives the protein CASSPGVGGETQYF.

This clonotype was seen ten or more times. The V call is TRBV18, the J call TRBJ2-7; D ambiguous. The CDR3 is made up of 13 amino acids. The V gene lost 4 bases and the J gene lost 5 bases, with 12 bases spanning the gap. Germline V gives CDR1 KGHSH, CDR2 LQKENI. In DNA, the CDR3 is TGTGCCAGCTCACTGAGACCCCTTGACGAGCAGTACTTC. As protein: CASSLRPLDEQYF.